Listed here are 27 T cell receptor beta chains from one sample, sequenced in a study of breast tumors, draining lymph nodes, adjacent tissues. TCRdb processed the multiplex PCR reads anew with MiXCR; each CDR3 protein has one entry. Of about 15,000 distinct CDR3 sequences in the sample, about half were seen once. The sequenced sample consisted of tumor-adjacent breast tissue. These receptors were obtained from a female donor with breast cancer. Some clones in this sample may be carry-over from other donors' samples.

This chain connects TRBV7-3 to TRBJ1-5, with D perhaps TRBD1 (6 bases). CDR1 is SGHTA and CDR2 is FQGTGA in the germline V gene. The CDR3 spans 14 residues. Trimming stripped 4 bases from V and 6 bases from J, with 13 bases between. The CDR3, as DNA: TGTGCCAGCAGCTACCGGGGGGGCGGTCAGCCCCAGCATTTT. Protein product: CASSYRGGGQPQHF.

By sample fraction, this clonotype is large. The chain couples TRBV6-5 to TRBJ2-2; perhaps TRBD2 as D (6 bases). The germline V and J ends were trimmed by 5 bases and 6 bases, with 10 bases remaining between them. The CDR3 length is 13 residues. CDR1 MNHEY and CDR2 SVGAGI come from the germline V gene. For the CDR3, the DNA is TGTGCCAGCAGTGGCACTAGCTCCGGGGAGCTGTTTTTT. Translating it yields CASSGTSSGELFF.

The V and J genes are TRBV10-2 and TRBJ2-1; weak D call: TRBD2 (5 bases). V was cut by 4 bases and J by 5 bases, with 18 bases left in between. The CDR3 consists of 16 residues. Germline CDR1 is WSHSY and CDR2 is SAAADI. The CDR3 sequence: CASSGSEGDWDNEQFF. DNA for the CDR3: TGCGCCAGCAGTGGGAGTGAGGGAGACTGGGACAATGAGCAGTTCTTC.

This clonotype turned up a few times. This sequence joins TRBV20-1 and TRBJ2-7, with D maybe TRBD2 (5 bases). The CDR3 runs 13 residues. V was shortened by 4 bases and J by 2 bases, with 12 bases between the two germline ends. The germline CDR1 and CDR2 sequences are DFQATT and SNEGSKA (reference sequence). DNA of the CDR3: TGCAGTGCTACCAGCAGAGGGACCTACGAGCAGTACTTC. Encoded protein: CSATSRGTYEQYF.

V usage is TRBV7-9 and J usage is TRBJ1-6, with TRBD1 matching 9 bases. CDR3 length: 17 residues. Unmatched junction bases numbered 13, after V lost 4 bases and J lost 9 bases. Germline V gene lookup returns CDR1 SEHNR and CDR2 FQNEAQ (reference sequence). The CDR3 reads CASSSHELTGGSSPLHF. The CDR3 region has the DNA TGTGCCAGCAGCTCACACGAACTGACAGGGGGTAGTTCACCCCTCCACTTT.

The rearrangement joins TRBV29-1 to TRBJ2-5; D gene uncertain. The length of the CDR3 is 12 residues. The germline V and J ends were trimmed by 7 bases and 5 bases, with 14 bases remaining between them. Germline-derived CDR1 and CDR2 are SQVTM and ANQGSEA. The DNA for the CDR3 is TGCAGCGCCCGACAAAACAAGGAGACCCAGTACTTC. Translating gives CSARQNKETQYF.

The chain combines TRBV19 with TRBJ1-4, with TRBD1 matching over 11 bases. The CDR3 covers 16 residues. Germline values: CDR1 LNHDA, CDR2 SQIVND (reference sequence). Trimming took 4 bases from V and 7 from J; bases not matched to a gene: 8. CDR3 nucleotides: TGTGCCAGTAGTACCCCCTTTGGGACAGGGGGTGAAAAACTGTTTTTT. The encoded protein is CASSTPFGTGGEKLFF.

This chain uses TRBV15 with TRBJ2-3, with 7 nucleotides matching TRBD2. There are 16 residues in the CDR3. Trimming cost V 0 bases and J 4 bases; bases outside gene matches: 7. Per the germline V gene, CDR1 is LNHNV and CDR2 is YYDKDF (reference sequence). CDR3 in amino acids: CATSRDGAGVADTQYF. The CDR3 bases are TGTGCCACCAGCAGAGATGGGGCGGGAGTGGCAGATACGCAGTATTTT.

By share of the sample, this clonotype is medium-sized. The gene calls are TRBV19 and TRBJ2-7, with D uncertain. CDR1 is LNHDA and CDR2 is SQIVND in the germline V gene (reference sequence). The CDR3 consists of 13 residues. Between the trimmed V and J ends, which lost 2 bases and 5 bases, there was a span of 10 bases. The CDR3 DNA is TGTGCCAGTAGTATAAAAGGATTCCACGAGCAGTACTTC. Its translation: CASSIKGFHEQYF. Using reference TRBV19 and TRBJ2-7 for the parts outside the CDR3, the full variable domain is DGGITQSPKYLFRKEGQNVTLSCEQNLNHDAMYWYRQDPGQGLRLIYYSQIVNDFQKGDIAEGYSVSREKKESFPLTVTSAQKNPTAFYLCASSIKGFHEQYFGPGTRLTVT.

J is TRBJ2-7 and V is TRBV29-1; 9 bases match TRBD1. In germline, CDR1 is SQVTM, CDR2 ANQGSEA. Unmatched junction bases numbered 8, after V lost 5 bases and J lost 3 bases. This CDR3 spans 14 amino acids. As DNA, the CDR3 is TGCAGCGTTATGGTAAGACAGGGGGACTACGAGCAGTACTTC. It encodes CSVMVRQGDYEQYF.

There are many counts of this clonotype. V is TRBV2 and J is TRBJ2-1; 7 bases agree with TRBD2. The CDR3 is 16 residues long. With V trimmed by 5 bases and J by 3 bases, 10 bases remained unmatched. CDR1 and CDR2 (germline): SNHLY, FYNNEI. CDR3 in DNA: TGTGCCAGCAGTTCCCGCTCAGGGAGGGGCTACAATGAGCAGTTCTTC. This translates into CASSSRSGRGYNEQFF. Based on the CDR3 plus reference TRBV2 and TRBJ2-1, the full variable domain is EPEVTQTPSHQVTQMGQEVILRCVPISNHLYFYWYRQILGQKVEFLVSFYNNEISEKSEIFDDQFSVERPDGSNFTLKIRSTKLEDSAMYFCASSSRSGRGYNEQFFGPGTRLTVL.

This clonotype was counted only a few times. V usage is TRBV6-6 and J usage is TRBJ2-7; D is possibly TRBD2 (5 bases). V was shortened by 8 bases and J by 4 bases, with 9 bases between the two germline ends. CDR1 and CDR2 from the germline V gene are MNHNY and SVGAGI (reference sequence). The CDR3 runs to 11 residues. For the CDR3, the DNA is TGTGCCAGCGGACTTAAGTACGAGCAGTACTTC. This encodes CASGLKYEQYF.

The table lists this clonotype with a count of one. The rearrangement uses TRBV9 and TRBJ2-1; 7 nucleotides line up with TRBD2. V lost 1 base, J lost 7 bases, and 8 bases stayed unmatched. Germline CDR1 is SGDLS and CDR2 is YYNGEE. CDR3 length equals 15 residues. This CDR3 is CASSVSGGRSNEQFF. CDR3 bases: TGTGCCAGCAGCGTATCGGGCGGGAGATCGAATGAGCAGTTCTTC.

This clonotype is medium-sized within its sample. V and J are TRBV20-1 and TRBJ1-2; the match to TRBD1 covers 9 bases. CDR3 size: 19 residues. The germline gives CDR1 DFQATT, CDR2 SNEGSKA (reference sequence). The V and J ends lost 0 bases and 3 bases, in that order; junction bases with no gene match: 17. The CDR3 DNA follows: TGCAGTGCTAGAGATAACAGAGGGACAGGGAAAGGATTAGACTATGGCTACACCTTC. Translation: CSARDNRGTGKGLDYGYTF.

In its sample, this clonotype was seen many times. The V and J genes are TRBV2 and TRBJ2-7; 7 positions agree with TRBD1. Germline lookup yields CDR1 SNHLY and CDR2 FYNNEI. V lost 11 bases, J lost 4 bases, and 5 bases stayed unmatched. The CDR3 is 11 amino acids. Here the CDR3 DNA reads TGTGCCGGTGGACAGGAGTACGAGCAGTACTTC. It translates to CAGGQEYEQYF.

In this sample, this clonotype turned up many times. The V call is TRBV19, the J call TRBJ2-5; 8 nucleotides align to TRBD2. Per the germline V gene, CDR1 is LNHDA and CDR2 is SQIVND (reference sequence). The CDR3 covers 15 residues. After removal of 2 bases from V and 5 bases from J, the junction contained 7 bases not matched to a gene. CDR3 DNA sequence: TGTGCCAGTAGTATAAACGCGGGAGGACCGGAGACCCAGTACTTC. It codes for CASSINAGGPETQYF.

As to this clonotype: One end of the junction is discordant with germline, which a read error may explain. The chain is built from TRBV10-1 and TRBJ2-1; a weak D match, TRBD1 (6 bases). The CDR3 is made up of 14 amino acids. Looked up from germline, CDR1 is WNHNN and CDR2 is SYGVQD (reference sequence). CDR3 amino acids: CASSKSGDYGEQFF. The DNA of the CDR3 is TGCGCCAGCAGTAAGTCAGGGGATTACGGTGAGCAGTTCTTC.

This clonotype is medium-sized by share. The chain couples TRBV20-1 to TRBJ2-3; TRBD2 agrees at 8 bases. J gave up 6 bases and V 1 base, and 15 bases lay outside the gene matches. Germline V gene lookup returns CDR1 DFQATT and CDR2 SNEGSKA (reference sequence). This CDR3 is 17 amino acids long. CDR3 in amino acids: CSARALNGGGRSDTQYF. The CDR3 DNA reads TGCAGTGCTAGAGCTCTTAATGGGGGCGGGAGGTCCGATACGCAGTATTTT.

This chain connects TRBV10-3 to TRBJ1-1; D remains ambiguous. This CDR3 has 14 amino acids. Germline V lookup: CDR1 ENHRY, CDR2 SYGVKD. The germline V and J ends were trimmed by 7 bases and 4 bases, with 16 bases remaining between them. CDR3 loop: CAITNEGLGTEAFF. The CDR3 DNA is TGTGCCATCACCAATGAAGGGTTAGGCACTGAAGCTTTCTTT.

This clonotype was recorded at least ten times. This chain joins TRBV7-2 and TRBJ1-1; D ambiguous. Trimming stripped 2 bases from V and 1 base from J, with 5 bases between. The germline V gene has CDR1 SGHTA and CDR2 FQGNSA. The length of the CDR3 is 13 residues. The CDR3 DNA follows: TGTGCCAGCAGCTTATTTCAGAACACTGAAGCTTTCTTT. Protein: CASSLFQNTEAFF.

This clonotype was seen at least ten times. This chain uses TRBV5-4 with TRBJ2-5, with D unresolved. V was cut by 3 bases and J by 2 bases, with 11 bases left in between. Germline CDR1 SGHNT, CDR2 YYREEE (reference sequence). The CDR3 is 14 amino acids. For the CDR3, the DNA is TGTGCCAGCAGCTCAGACATCATTCAAGAGACCCAGTACTTC. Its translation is CASSSDIIQETQYF. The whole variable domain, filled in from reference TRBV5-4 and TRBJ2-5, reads ETGVTQSPTHLIKTRGQQVTLRCSSQSGHNTVSWYQQALGQGPQFIFQYYREEENGRGNFPPRFSGLQFPNYSSELNVNALELDDSALYLCASSSDIIQETQYFGPGTRLLVL.

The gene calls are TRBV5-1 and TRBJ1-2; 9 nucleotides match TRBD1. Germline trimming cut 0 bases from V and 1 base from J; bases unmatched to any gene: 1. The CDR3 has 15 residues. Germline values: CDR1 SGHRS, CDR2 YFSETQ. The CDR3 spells CASSLAGQGNYGYTF. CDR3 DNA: TGCGCCAGCAGCTTGGCGGGACAGGGTAACTATGGCTACACCTTC.

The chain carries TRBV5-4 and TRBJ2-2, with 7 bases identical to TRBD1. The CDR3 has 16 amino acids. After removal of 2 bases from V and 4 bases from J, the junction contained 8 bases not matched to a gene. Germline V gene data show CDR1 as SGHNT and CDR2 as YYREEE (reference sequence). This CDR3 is CASSLIGSGGTGELFF. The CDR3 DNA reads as TGTGCCAGCAGCTTAATTGGTTCAGGGGGCACCGGGGAGCTGTTTTTT. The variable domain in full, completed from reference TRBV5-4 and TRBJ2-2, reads ETGVTQSPTHLIKTRGQQVTLRCSSQSGHNTVSWYQQALGQGPQFIFQYYREEENGRGNFPPRFSGLQFPNYSSELNVNALELDDSALYLCASSLIGSGGTGELFFGEGSRLTVL.

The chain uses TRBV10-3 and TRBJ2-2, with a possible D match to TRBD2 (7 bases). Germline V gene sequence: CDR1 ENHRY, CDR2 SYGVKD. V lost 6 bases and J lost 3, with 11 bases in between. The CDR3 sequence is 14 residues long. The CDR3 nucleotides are TGTGCCATCAGCAGGGGAGGGGACACCGGGGAGCTGTTTTTT. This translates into CAISRGGDTGELFF.

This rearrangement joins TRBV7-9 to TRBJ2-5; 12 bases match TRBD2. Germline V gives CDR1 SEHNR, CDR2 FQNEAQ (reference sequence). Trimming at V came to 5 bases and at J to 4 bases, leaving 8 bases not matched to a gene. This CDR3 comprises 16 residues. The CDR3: CASSHTGTSGRETQYF. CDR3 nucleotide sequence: TGTGCCAGCAGCCACACCGGGACTAGCGGGCGAGAGACCCAGTACTTC.

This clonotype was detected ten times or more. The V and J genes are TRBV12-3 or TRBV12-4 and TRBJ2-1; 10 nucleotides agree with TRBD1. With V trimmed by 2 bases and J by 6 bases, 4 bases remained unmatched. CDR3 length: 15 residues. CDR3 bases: TGTGCCAGCAGTTTAAGGGGACAGGGGTCCAATGAGCAGTTCTTC. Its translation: CASSLRGQGSNEQFF.

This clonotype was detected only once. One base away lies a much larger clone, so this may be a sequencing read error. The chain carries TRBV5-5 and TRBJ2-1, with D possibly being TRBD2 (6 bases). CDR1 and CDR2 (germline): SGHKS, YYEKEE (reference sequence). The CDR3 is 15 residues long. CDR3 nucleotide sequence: TGTGCCGGCAGCTTGGTGGACCTGGGGGGAAGTGAGCAGTTCTTC. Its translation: CAGSLVDLGGSEQFF.